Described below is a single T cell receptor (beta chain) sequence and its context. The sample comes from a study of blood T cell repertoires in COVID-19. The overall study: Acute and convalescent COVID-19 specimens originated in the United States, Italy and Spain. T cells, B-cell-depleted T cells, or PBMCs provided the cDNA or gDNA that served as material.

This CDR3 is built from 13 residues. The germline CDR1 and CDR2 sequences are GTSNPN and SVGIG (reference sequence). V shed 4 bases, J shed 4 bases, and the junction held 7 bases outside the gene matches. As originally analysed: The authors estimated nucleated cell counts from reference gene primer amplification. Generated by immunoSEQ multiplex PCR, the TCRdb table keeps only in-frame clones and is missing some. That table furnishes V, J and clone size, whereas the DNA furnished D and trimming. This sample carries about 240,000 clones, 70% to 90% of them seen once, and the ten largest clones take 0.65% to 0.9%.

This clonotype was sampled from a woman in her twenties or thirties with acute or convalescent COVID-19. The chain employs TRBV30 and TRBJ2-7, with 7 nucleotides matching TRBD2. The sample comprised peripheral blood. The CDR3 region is CAWKGGSRYEQYF. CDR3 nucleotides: TGTGCCTGGAAGGGAGGGTCAAGGTACGAGCAGTACTTC.